This record looks at one TCR beta chain sequence and its context. The CDR3 totals 15 residues. Original handling: Estimates of nucleated cell counts were drawn from the amplification of reference gene primers. Clones were sequenced by immunoSEQ multiplex PCR, and TCRdb holds only the in-frame ones, with some missing. Clone size and the V and J calls come from that table; the DNA yielded D and trimming. The sample yields about 270,000 clones, around 86% seen once. The age range of participants was roughly 18 to 90 years, with residence in about two dozen US areas. Clinical history as reported by participants underpinned cohort assignment. This sample was included in a study of blood T cell repertoires in COVID-19. In the study overall: Sources were T cells, B-cell-depleted T cells, or PBMCs; the material itself was cDNA or gDNA.

The chain couples TRBV21-1 to TRBJ2-2; the D call in the table, TRBD2, was not verified against the DNA. TRBV21-1 counts as a pseudogene. The material sequenced was PBMCs or T cells enriched from blood (not recorded which). The sequence was collected from a man aged 18 to 29 who had recovered from COVID-19. The CDR3 sequence: CASSSRTGGTGELFF. Here the CDR3 DNA reads TGTGCCAGCAGCTCAAGAACGGGAGGTACCGGGGAGCTGTTTTTT.